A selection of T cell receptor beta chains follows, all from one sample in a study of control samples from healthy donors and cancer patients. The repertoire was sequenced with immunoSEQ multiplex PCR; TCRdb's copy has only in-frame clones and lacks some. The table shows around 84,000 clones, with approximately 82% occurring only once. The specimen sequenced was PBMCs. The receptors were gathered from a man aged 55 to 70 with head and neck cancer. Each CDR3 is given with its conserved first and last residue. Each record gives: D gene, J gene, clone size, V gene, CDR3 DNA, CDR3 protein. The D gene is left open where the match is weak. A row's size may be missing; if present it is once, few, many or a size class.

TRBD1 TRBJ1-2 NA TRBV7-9 TGTGCCAGCAGCTTAGGACAGGGTGAAGGCTACACCTTC CASSLGQGEGYTF
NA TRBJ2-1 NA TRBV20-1 TGCAGTGCTAGTGATAATGAGCAGTTCTTC CSASDNEQFF
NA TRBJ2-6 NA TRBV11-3 TGTGCCAGCAGCCTCCAAGGATTATCTGGGGCCAACGTCCTGACTTTC CASSLQGLSGANVLTF
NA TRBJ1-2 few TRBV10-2 TGCGCCAGCAGTGAGGACATGGGAGGCCTTCATGGCTACACCTTC CASSEDMGGLHGYTF
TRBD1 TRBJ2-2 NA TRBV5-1 TGCGCCAGCAGCAGAGGACAGGGGGCATCCGGGGAGCTGTTTTTT CASSRGQGASGELFF
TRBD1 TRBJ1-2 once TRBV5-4 TGTGCCAGCAGCACCGGGACAGAGGACCTTTATGGCTACACCTTC CASSTGTEDLYGYTF
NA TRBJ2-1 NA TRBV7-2 TGTGCCAGCAGCTTAGGTCTCCCCCCCGAGTTCTTC CASSLGLPPEFF
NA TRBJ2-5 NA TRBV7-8 TGTGCCAGCAGCTTAGGGACGAACCAAGAGACCCAGTACTTC CASSLGTNQETQYF
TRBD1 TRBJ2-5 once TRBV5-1 TGCGCCAGCAGCCCCCTGGGGACAGTCCAAGAGACCCAGTACTTC CASSPLGTVQETQYF
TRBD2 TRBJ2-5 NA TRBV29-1 TGCAGCGTTGACCGGCTAGCGGGAGTTGAGGAGACCCAGTACTTC CSVDRLAGVEETQYF
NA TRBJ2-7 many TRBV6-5 TGTGCCAGCAGTTCGAGTAATAAGCACGAGCAGTACTTC CASSSSNKHEQYF